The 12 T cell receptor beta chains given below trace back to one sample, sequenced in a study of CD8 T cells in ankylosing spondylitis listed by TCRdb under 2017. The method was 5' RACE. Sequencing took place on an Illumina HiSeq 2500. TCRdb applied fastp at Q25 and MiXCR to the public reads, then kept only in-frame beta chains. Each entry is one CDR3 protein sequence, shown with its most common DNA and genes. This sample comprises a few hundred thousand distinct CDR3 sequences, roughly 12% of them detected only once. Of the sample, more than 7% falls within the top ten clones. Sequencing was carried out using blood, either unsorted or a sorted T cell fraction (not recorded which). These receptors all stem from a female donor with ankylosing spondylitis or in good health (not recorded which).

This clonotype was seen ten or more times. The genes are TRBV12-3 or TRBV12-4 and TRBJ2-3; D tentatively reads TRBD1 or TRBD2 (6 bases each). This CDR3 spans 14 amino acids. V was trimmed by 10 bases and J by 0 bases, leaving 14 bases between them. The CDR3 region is CATTRGGSTDTQYF. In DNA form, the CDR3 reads TGTGCCACCACCAGAGGGGGGAGCACAGATACGCAGTATTTT.

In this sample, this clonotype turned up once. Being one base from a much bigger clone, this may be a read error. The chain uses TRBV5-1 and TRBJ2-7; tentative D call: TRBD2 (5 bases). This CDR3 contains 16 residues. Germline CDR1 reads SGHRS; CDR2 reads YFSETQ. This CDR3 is CASSLVSGPRPDEQDF. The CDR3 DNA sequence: TGCGCCAGCAGCTTGGTGAGCGGTCCTAGACCGGACGAGCAGGACTTC. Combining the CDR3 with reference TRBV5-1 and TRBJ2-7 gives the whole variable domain KAGVTQTPRYLIKTRGQQVTLSCSPISGHRSVSWYQQTPGQGLQFLFEYFSETQRNKGNFPGRFSGRQFSNSRSEMNVSTLELGDSALYLCASSLVSGPRPDEQDFGPGTRLTVT.

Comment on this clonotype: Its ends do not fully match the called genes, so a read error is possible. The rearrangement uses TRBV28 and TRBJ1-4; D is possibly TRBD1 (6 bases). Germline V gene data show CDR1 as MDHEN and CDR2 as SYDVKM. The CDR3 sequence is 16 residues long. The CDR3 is CACRSGMTGYNEKLFF. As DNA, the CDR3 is TGTGCCTGCAGGTCCGGCATGACAGGATATAATGAAAAACTGTTTTTT.

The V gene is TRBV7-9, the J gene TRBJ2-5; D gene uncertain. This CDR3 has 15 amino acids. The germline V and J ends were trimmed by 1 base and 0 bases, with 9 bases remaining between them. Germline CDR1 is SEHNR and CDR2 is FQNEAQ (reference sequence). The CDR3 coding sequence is TGTGCCAGCAGCTTAGGGCAGGTGGACCAAGAGACCCAGTACTTC. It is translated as CASSLGQVDQETQYF.

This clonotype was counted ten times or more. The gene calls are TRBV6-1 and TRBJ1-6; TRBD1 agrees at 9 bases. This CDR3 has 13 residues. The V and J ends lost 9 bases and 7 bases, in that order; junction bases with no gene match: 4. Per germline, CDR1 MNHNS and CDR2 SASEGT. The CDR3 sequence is CASWTGENSPLHF. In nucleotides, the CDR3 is TGTGCCAGTTGGACAGGGGAAAATTCACCCCTCCACTTT.

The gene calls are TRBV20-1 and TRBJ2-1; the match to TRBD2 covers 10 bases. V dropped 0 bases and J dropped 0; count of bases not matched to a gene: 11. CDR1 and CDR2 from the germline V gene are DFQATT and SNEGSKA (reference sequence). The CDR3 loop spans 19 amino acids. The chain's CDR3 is CSARDDLAGALSSYNEQFF. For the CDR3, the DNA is TGCAGTGCTAGAGATGATCTAGCGGGAGCCCTAAGCTCCTACAATGAGCAGTTCTTC.

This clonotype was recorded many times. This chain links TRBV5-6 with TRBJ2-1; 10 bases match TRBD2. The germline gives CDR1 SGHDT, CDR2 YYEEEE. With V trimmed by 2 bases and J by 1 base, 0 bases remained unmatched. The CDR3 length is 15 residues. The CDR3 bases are TGTGCCAGCAGCTTTAGCGGGGGGTCCTACAATGAGCAGTTCTTC. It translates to CASSFSGGSYNEQFF.

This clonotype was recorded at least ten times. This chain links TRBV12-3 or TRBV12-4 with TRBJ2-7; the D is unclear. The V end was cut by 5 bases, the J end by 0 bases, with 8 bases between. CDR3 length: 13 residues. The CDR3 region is CASSPQGSYEQYF. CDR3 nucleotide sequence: TGTGCCAGCAGTCCTCAAGGCTCCTACGAGCAGTACTTC.

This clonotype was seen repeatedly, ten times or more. CDR3 sequence (DNA): TGCGCCAGTCGAGGAGTAAAAGCAGGCAGCAATGAGCAGTTCTTC. Protein: CASRGVKAGSNEQFF. This rearrangement joins TRBV5-1 to TRBJ2-1; D unclear. CDR3 size: 15 residues. V was clipped by 8 bases and J by 6 bases, with 21 bases between them. Germline CDR1 SGHRS, CDR2 YFSETQ. The whole variable domain, remainder taken from reference TRBV5-1 and TRBJ2-1, is KAGVTQTPRYLIKTRGQQVTLSCSPISGHRSVSWYQQTPGQGLQFLFEYFSETQRNKGNFPGRFSGRQFSNSRSEMNVSTLELGDSALYLCASRGVKAGSNEQFFGPGTRLTVL.

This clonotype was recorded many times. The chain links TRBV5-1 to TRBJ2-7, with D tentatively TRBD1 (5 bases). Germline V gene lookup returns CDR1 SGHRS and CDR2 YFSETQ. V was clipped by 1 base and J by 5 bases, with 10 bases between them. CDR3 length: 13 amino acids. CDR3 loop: CASSLIQGHEQYF. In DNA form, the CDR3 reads TGCGCCAGCAGCTTGATTCAGGGCCACGAGCAGTACTTC.

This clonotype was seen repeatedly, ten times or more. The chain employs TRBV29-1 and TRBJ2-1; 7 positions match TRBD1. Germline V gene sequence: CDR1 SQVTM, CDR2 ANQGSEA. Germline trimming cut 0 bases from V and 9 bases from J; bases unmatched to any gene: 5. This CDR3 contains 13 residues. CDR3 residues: CSVEELGTVEQFF. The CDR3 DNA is TGCAGCGTTGAAGAGCTTGGGACAGTTGAGCAGTTCTTC.

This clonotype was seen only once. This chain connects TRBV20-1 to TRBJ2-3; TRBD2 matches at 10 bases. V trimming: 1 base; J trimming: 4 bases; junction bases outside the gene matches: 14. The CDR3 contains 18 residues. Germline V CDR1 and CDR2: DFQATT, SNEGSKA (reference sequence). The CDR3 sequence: CSARGSISGRPNADTQYF. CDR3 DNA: TGCAGTGCTAGAGGATCAATTAGCGGGAGGCCTAACGCAGATACGCAGTATTTT.